This TCR beta chain was documented in a study of T-cell memory formation after mild COVID-19. cDNA libraries for TCR alpha and TCR beta, carrying sample barcodes and UMIs, came from 5'RACE with constant-segment primers. One entry per CDR3 protein results from TCRdb running MiXCR on the 5' RACE reads. Of about 410,000 distinct CDR3 sequences listed, about 25% are singletons. Trimming removed 1 base at V and 5 bases at J, with 6 bases between. Per germline, CDR1 SGHVS and CDR2 FQNEAQ. The CDR3 loop spans 12 amino acids. The clonotype originates from an adult woman who had mild COVID-19 (a few samples of this study predate the infection). Cell type and time point are not known. The sequenced sample consisted of PBMCs or a T cell subset sorted from them (not recorded which). The chain couples TRBV7-8 to TRBJ2-7, with D unresolved. The CDR3 DNA reads TGTGCCAGCAGCTTAGGAGCAAACGAGCAGTACTTC. Translated, it gives CASSLGANEQYF. The complete variable domain, with remaining parts taken from reference TRBV7-8 and TRBJ2-7, reads GAGVSQSPRYKVAKRGQDVALRCDPISGHVSLFWYQQALGQGPEFLTYFQNEAQLDKSGLPSDRFFAERPEGSVSTLKIQRTQQEDSAVYLCASSLGANEQYFGPGTRLTVT.